In this sample, the clone carrying this T cell receptor beta chain turned up many times. Its matching antigen is unknown. Libraries for TCR beta were made by quantitative 5'-RACE with molecular barcodes. Each CDR3 protein is one row after TCRdb ran MiXCR on the 5' RACE reads. The data contain a few hundred thousand distinct CDR3 sequences, roughly 10% of them seen just once; the ten biggest clones take up 21%. The source of the sample is a study of CD8 T cells in ankylosing spondylitis. Study-wide results and limits: The authors found the disease-linked clones to be CD8+ and relatively rare in peripheral blood. Reports say disease-linked clones showed up significantly more in matched ankylosing spondylitis synovial fluid.

The trim removed 3 bases at V and 4 bases at J, leaving 4 bases unmatched. This CDR3 has 15 amino acids. Germline CDR1 reads SGHVS; CDR2 reads FNYEAQ. Sequencing input: blood, either unsorted or a sorted T cell fraction (not recorded which). The chain employs TRBV7-6 and TRBJ2-2; the match to TRBD2 covers 8 bases. The receptor was isolated from a male donor with ankylosing spondylitis or in good health (not recorded which). CDR3 coding DNA: TGTGCCAGCAGCTTTCAGCTAGCGGGCACCGGGGAGCTGTTTTTT. The encoded protein is CASSFQLAGTGELFF. Full variable domain (missing parts from reference TRBV7-6 and TRBJ2-2): GAGVSQSPRYKVTKRGQDVALRCDPISGHVSLYWYRQALGQGPEFLTYFNYEAQQDKSGLPNDRFSAERPEGSISTLTIQRTEQRDSAMYRCASSFQLAGTGELFFGEGSRLTVL.